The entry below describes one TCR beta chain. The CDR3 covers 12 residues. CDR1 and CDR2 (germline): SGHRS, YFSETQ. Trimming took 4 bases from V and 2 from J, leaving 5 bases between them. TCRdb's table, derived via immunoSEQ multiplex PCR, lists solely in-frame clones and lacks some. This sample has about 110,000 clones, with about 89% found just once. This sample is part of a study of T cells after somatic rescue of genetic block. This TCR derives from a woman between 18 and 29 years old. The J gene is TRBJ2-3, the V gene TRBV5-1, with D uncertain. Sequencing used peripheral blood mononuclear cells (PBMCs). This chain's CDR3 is CASSPATDTQYF. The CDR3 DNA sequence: TGCGCCAGCAGCCCTGCCACAGATACGCAGTATTTT.